The sequence of this T cell receptor beta chain was determined in a study of vaccination and CD4 T cells after COVID-19. With respect to this clonotype: The antigen is unknown.

Specified treatment: approximately nine-day PBMC culture with coronavirus spike peptide pools or control peptides (ViraFEST assay). The CDR3 sequence is 14 residues long. Trimming at V came to 1 base and at J to 8 bases, leaving 7 bases not matched to a gene. Germline V gene sequence: CDR1 SEHNR, CDR2 FQNEAQ (reference sequence). Once obtained from cultured CD4+ T cells, the DNA was sequenced using the Oncomine TCR Beta short-read assay. TCRdb fed the PCR reads into MiXCR, producing one record per CDR3 protein. The profile shows about 20,000 distinct CDR3 sequences, 50% to 60% of them singletons. The sequencing input was CD4+ T cells from blood, cultured in vitro. This TCR was sampled from a human donor who had recovered from COVID-19. V gene TRBV7-9 combines with J gene TRBJ1-1, with TRBD1 matching over 7 bases. The CDR3 DNA sequence: TGTGCCAGCAGCTTAGGAACAGGGGATCGAGAAGCTTTCTTT. Amino acid sequence: CASSLGTGDREAFF.